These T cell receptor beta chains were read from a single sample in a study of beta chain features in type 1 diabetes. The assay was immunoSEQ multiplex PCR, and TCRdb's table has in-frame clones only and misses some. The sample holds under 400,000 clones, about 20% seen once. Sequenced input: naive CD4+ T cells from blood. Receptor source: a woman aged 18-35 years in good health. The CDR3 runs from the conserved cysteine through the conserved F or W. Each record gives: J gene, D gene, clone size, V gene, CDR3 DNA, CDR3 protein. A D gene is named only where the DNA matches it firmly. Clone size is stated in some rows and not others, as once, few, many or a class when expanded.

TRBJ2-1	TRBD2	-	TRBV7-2	TGTGCCAGTCGACCTCTAGCGGTCTCTGGTGAGCAGTTCTTC	CASRPLAVSGEQFF
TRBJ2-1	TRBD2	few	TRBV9	TGTGCCAGCAGCCCCGGGACTAGCGCGTACAATGAGCAGTTCTTC	CASSPGTSAYNEQFF
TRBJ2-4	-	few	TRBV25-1	TGTGCCAGCAGTGCCTCCATCGAAGCGAACATTCAGTACTTC	CASSASIEANIQYF
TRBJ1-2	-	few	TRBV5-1	TGCGCCAGCAGCTTGAGCGCCAGCTATGGCTACACCTTC	CASSLSASYGYTF
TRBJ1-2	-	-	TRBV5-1	TGCGCCAGCAGCTTCGGGGTTGGCTACACCTTC	CASSFGVGYTF
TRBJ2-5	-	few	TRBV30	TGTGCCTGGAGTGTTGGGCCTCAGCAGACCCAGTACTTC	CAWSVGPQQTQYF
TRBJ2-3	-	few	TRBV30	TGTGCCTGGACCCGAGGCCGCACAGATACGCAGTATTTT	CAWTRGRTDTQYF
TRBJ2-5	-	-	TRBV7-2	TGTGCCAGCAGCTCCCTAGACTCGGAGACCCAGTACTTC	CASSSLDSETQYF
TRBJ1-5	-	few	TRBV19	TGTGCCAGTAGTGCTCAGGGAGGGAGCAATCAGCCCCAGCATTTT	CASSAQGGSNQPQHF
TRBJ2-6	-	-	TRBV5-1	TGCGCCAGCAGCTTCGGGAGCCCTTCTGGGGCCAACGTCCTGACTTTC	CASSFGSPSGANVLTF
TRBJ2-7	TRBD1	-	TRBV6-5	TGTGCCAGCAGTTACTCTGGGACAGGGAAATACGAGCAGTACTTC	CASSYSGTGKYEQYF
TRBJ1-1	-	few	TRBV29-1	TGCAGCGCCTCATCTATACCGAACACTGAAGCTTTCTTT	CSASSIPNTEAFF
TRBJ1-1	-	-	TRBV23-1	TGCGCCAGCAGTCAATTTTACAGCGAAGCTTTCTTT	CASSQFYSEAFF
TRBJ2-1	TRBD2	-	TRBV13	TGTGCCAGCAGTTTTGGACTAGCGGGAGGGCTGGAGCAGTTCTTC	CASSFGLAGGLEQFF
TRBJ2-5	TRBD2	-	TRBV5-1	TGCGCCAGCAGCTTCGGGACTAGCGGAGCCCAAGAGACCCAGTACTTC	CASSFGTSGAQETQYF
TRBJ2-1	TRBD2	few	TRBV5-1	TGCGCCAGCAGCTTCTCTAGCGGGGGCTACAATGAGCAGTTCTTC	CASSFSSGGYNEQFF
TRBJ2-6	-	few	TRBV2	TGTGCCAGCAGTCAACAGGGAACTGGGGCCAACGTCCTGACTTTC	CASSQQGTGANVLTF
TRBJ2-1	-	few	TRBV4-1	TGCGCCAGCAGCCAAGATAGCTCCAATGAGCAGTTCTTC	CASSQDSSNEQFF
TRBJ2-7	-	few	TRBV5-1	TGCGCCAGCAGCTTTGCTCCGTCGGGGGACTCCTACGAGCAGTACTTC	CASSFAPSGDSYEQYF
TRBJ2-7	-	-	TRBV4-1	TGCGCCAGCAGCCAAGAGGTGGGCACCCCCTACGAGCAGTACTTC	CASSQEVGTPYEQYF
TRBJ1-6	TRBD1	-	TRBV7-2	TGTGCCAGCAGCTCACCGGGACAGGGAAGTTCACCCCTCCACTTT	CASSSPGQGSSPLHF
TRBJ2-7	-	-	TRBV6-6	TGTGCCAGCAGTTACTCCTCAGGGGCTGCGCAGTACTTC	CASSYSSGAAQYF
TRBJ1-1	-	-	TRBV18	TGTGCCAGCTCACCGCCTTCAACCAGGGTAGAAGCTTTCTTT	CASSPPSTRVEAFF
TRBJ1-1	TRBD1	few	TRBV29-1	TGCAGCGTTGAGCAGGGGGCACGGACTGAAGCTTTCTTT	CSVEQGARTEAFF
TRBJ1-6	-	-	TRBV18	TGTGCCAGCTCACCACTGGACAGCTATAATTCACCCCTCCACTTT	CASSPLDSYNSPLHF
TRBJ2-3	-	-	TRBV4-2	TGTGCCAGCAGCCAAGCGGGGGGCAGCACAGATACGCAGTATTTT	CASSQAGGSTDTQYF
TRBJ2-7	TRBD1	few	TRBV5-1	TGCGCCAGCAGCTTGTTGGGACAGGCCAGCTCCTACGAGCAGTACTTC	CASSLLGQASSYEQYF
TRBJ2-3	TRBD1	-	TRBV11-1	TGTGCCAGCAGCTCTCGGGACAGGGCGGGGGCCACAGATACGCAGTATTTT	CASSSRDRAGATDTQYF
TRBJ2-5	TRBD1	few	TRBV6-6	TGTGCCAGCAACCTGGACAGGGCTTTCCAAGAGACCCAGTACTTC	CASNLDRAFQETQYF
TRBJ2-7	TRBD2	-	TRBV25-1	TGTGCCAGCAGTGAATTTAACCAGCGGGGTTACGAGCAGTACTTC	CASSEFNQRGYEQYF
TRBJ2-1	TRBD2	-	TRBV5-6	TGTGCCAGCAGCCGGACTAGCGGGAGTGTGCAGTTCTTC	CASSRTSGSVQFF
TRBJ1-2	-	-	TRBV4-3	TGCGCCAGCAGCGCGGATAAACGGGTGGCTGATGGCTACACCTTC	CASSADKRVADGYTF
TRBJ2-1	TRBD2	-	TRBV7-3	TGTGCCAGCAGCTTAATGAGGACTAGCGGATACAATGAGCAGTTCTTC	CASSLMRTSGYNEQFF
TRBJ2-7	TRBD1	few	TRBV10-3	TGTGCCATCAGTCCGGGACAGGGTTTTTCCTACGAGCAGTACTTC	CAISPGQGFSYEQYF
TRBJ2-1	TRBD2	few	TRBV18	TGTGCCAGCTCACCACCGAGCGGGAGGACCTACAATGAGCAGTTCTTC	CASSPPSGRTYNEQFF
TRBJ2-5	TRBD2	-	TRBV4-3	TGCGCCAGCAGCCAAGATTACGGGGGGGAGACCCAGTACTTC	CASSQDYGGETQYF
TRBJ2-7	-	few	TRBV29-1	TGCAGCGCGGCAACCAGGGGTTCCTACGAGCAGTACTTC	CSAATRGSYEQYF
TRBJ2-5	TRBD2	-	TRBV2	TGTGCCAGCAGGCCGACTAGCGCAGAGACCCAGTACTTC	CASRPTSAETQYF
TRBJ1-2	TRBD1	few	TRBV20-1	TGCAGTGCTGGACAGGGGGACCGGAGACACTTC	CSAGQGDRRHF
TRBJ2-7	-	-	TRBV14	TGTGCCAGCAGCCAAGATTTGCGGGGATACGAGCAGTACTTC	CASSQDLRGYEQYF
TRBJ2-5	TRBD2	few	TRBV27	TGTGCCAGCAGTTCCCGGACTAGCGTAAGATTGGGGGAGACCCAGTACTTC	CASSSRTSVRLGETQYF
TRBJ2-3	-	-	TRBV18	TGTGCCAGCTCACCTGGTTTTGAACTCTACACAGATACGCAGTATTTT	CASSPGFELYTDTQYF
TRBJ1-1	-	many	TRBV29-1	TGCAGCGTCCTGAGGACAGTTGAAGCTTTCTTT	CSVLRTVEAFF
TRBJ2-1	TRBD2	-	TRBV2	TGTGCCAGCAACGAGCCTAGCGGAAGCCATGAGCAGTTCTTC	CASNEPSGSHEQFF
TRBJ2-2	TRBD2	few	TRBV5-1	TGCGCCAGCAGCTCAACTAGCGGGGGGCCGTGGACCGGGGAGCTGTTTTTT	CASSSTSGGPWTGELFF
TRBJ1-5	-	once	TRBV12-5	TGTGCTAGTGGTACATATAGCAATCAGCCCCAGCATTTT	CASGTYSNQPQHF
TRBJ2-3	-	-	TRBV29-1	TGCAGCGTTGAAGAGTCGGGGGGCACAGATACGCAGTATTTT	CSVEESGGTDTQYF
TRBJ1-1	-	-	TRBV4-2	TGTGCCAGCAAGGTCCGGGGGAACACTGAAGCTTTCTTT	CASKVRGNTEAFF
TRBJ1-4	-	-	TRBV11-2	TGTGCCAGCAGACCATCCGGGATCCCAGGAGAAAAACTGTTTTTT	CASRPSGIPGEKLFF
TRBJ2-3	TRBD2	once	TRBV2	TGTGCCAGCAGAAGAACGGGACTAGTGTGGGGTGCAGATACGCAGTATTTT	CASRRTGLVWGADTQYF
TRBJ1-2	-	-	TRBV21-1	-	CASSKVGQGAYGYTF
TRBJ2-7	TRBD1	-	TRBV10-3	TGTGCCATCACTAACCGGGACAGCTCCTACGAGCAGTACTTC	CAITNRDSSYEQYF
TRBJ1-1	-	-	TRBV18	TGTGCCAGCTCACCCCGGGCCCAGGGCACTGAAGCTTTCTTT	CASSPRAQGTEAFF
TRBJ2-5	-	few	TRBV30	TGTGCCTGGATCACCCGGTACCAAGAGACCCAGTACTTC	CAWITRYQETQYF